The sequence of this T cell receptor beta chain was determined in a study of post-analysis software for immune sequencing data. The wider study: Included courses were relapsing-remitting and secondary progressive multiple sclerosis; progressive-relapsing multiple sclerosis was also included. Study conclusions and caveats: Samples from a shared batch, those prepared together, strongly co-clustered by F measure. About five TRBV segments, including TRBV5-6, TRBV5-1 and TRBV20-1, were more frequent in patients than controls. A significant reduction in normalized Chao1 diversity was observed in multiple sclerosis patients versus controls.

To note about this clonotype: The target antigen is unknown.

The length of the CDR3 is 12 residues. V lost 5 bases and J lost 2, with 7 bases in between. Germline CDR1 SGHKS, CDR2 YYEKEE (reference sequence). The library was made from cDNA and included unique molecular identifiers. The yield from about 1 to 10 million T cells was around 500,000 cDNA molecules in total. From the PCR reads, TCRdb called clonotypes with MiXCR, one entry per CDR3 protein. Of 600,000 to 700,000 distinct CDR3 sequences in the sample, 59% were seen once. The sequenced material came from blood. The source of this sequence is a girl aged 2-10 years with multiple sclerosis. The chain employs TRBV5-5 and TRBJ1-1, with D hard to call. The DNA for the CDR3 is TGTGCCAGCAGAAGGGTTAACACTGAAGCTTTCTTT. Translating it yields CASRRVNTEAFF.